This T cell receptor (beta chain) was recorded in a study of blood T cell repertoires in COVID-19 (dated by TCRdb to about 2020). Broadly, across the study: Collaborator samples came from the United States, Italy and Spain and covered acute and convalescent phases of COVID-19. A freely available public database, intended as a resource for researchers studying the immune response to SARS-CoV-2, is where the repertoires were released. The prospective study material was composed of cDNA or gDNA derived from T cells, B-cell-depleted T cells, or PBMCs. The dataset comprised deeply sampled blood TCRbeta repertoires from subjects exposed to, actively infected with, or recovered from COVID-19. Samples came from the ongoing ImmuneRACE study (first 160 participants) plus 1,254 subjects from 6 global collaborators. The sample metadata nearly always contained a de-identified subject ID, COVID-19 status, age in years and sex. HLA class I and class II types, where available, came from metadata supplied by the sample provider rather than from assay-based typing.

Worth noting for this clone: What this receptor recognizes is not known. No quality values exist for individual bases; no much larger clone is one base distant.

Participants in the prospective study were aged about 18 to 95 years, lived in about two dozen United States geographic areas, and enrolled through a virtual design. To assign participants to cohorts, the prospective study relied on clinical history that participants themselves reported in a screening survey and a study questionnaire. Recovered participants in ImmuneRACE Cohort 3 were defined as having two consecutive negative NP/OP PCR tests, clearance from a healthcare professional, or resolution of symptoms. Mobile phlebotomists in the prospective study collected whole blood, serum and a nasopharyngeal or oropharyngeal swab from every participant. Participants in the prospective study had the option to provide additional blood draws and questionnaires over a roughly two-month period. Before DNA extraction, blood samples from the prospective study were shipped at room temperature or frozen. The CDR3, cysteine through phenylalanine, is 16 amino acids long. Just CDR3 DNA is preserved here, 48 bases in frame from base 1. A distance of 12 bases separates the germline ends of V and J, which lose 2 bases and 0 bases respectively. CDR1 and CDR2 were assigned from the germline V gene as SGHTA and FQGTGA.

TCRbeta CDR3 regions were amplified from genomic DNA by means of the immunoSEQ Assay, a bias-controlled multiplex PCR. Regarding the original processing steps: Within the assay, amplification of reference gene primers was used to estimate how many nucleated cells each sample contained. Sequence reads were collapsed and filtered to measure the absolute abundance of every unique TCRbeta CDR3 rearrangement. For each sample, productive Simpson clonality was calculated as the square root of Simpson's diversity index across productive rearrangements. Held by TCRdb, this immuneACCESS table contains in-frame sequences only and omits some clones. Under half of the omission traces to an unresolved V gene where checked; the cause of the rest is unknown. V and J calls and clone size follow that table, whereas D and trimming were derived from the DNA. Recorded for this sample are about 320,000 clones; about nine tenths of them occurred a single time. The leading ten clones occupy less than 11% of the sample.

General study outcomes and caveats: The amount of clinical and demographic metadata varied by source and participant and was provided uncurated.

The sequence links TRBV7-3 to TRBJ2-3; 6 matching bases give a weak D call of TRBD2. The sample comprised PBMCs or T cells enriched from blood (not recorded which). The receptor was derived from a woman younger than 35 who had recovered from COVID-19. The DNA sequence is given as TGTGCCAGCAGCTTAGCCGGAGGGTCTAGCACAGATACGCAGTATTTT. Translated, it gives CASSLAGGSSTDTQYF.